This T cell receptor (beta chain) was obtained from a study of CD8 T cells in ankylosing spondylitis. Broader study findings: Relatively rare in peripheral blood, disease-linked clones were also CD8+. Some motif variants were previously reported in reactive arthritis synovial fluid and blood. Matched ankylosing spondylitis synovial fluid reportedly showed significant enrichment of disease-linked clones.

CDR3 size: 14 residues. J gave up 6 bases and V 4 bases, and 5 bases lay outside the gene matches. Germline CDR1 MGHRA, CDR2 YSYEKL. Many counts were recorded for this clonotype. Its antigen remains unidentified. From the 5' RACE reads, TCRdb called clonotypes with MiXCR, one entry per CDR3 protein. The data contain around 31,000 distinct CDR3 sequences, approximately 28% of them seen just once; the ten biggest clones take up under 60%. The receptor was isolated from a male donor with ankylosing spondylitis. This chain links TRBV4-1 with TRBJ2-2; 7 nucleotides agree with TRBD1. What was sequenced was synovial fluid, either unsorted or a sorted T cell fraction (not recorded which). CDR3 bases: TGCGCCAGCAGCCGAAACAGGGGTCCCGGGGAGCTGTTTTTT. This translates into CASSRNRGPGELFF.